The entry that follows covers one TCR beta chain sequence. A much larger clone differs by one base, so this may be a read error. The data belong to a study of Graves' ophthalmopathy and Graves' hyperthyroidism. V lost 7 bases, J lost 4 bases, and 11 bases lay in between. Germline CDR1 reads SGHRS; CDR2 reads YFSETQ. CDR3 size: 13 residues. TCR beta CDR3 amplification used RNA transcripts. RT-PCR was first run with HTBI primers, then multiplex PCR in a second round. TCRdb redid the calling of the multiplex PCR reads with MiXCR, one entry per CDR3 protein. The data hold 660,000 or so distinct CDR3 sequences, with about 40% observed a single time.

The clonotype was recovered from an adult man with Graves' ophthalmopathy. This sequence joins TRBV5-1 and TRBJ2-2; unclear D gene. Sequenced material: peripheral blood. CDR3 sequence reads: CASCPLVTGELFF. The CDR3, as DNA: TGCGCCAGCTGCCCCTTGGTCACCGGGGAGCTGTTTTTT.